Described below is a single TCR beta chain sequence and its context. Its antigen remains unknown. The sample comes from a study of cytomegalovirus exposure and HLA in healthy donors. The PCR contained 60 Vbeta and 13 Jbeta primers. Original methodology: The count from a later analysis was about 80 million unique TCR beta chains, some 10 million of them shared. The repertoire was sequenced with immunoSEQ multiplex PCR; TCRdb's copy has only in-frame clones and lacks some. The DNA was the basis for D and trimming; V, J and clone size are from that table. The sample has under 300,000 clones; approximately 80% are singletons. The V end lost 5 bases, the J end lost 4 bases, and 14 bases lay between the germline ends. From germline, CDR1 is MNHEY and CDR2 SMNVEV (reference sequence). The CDR3 runs to 15 residues. Findings and caveats of the study: In a later analysis, an Asian-associated ancestry cluster reportedly showed fewer N-insertions than the approximately 670-donor mean. Segments of the TCR beta V type were, in most cases, productive about 87% or about 30% of the time in an earlier analysis.

Sequenced material: PBMCs. This chain connects TRBV27 to TRBJ2-2; tentative D call: TRBD2 (6 bases). This clonotype was obtained from a woman aged 60-75 years in good health and CMV-seropositive. This CDR3 reads CASSPLAISTGELFF. In DNA form, the CDR3 reads TGTGCCAGCAGTCCTCTAGCGATTTCCACCGGGGAGCTGTTTTTT.